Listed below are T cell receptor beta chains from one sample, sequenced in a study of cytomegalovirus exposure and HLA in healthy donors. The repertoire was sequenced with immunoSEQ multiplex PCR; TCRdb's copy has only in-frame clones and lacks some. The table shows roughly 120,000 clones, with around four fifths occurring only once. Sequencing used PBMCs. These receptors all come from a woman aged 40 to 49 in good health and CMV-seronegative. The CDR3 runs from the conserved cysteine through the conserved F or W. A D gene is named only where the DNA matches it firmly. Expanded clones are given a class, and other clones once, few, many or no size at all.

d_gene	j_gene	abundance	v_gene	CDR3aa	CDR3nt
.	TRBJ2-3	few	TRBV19	CASMVRDTDTQYF	TGTGCCAGTATGGTCAGGGACACAGATACGCAGTATTTT
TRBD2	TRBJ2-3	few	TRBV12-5	CASGSGLAGGTDTQYF	TGTGCTAGTGGTTCCGGACTAGCGGGAGGTACAGATACGCAGTATTTT
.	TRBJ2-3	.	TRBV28	CASSRRWGTDTQYF	TGTGCCAGCAGTCGGAGGTGGGGCACAGATACGCAGTATTTT
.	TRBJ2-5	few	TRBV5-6	CASSPDWEETQYF	TGTGCCAGCAGCCCGGACTGGGAGGAGACCCAGTACTTC
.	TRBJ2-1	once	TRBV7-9	CASSLGGRSGEQFF	TGTGCCAGCAGCTTAGGGGGGAGGTCAGGTGAGCAGTTCTTC
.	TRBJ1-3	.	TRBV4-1	CASSHQLGAVGSFAIYF	TGCGCCAGCAGCCACCAGCTAGGGGCAGTCGGATCGTTTGCCATATATTTT
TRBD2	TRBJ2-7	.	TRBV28	CASTPPLGGTSGRVYEQYF	TGTGCCAGCACCCCACCTCTGGGGGGGACTAGCGGGAGGGTCTACGAGCAGTACTTC
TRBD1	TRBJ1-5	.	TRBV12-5	CASGQGLTGAQHF	TGTGCTAGTGGCCAAGGACTGACAGGGGCCCAGCATTTT
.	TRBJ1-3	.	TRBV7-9	CASSLVRTGRGNTIYF	TGTGCCAGCAGCTTAGTTCGAACAGGGCGAGGTAACACCATATATTTT
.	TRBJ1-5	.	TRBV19	CASSITAESNQPQHF	TGTGCCAGTAGTATCACCGCAGAAAGCAATCAGCCCCAGCATTTT
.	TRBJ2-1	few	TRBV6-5	CASSYSSHTGNEQFF	TGTGCCAGCAGTTACTCGTCTCACACGGGAAATGAGCAGTTCTTC
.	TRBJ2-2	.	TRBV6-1	CASSELGGGGGELFF	TGTGCCAGCAGTGAATTGGGGGGTGGGGGCGGGGAGCTGTTTTTT
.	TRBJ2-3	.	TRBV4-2	CASSQEELGGPFTDTQYF	TGTGCCAGCAGCCAAGAGGAGTTGGGAGGCCCCTTCACAGATACGCAGTATTTT
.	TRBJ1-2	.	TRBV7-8	CASSSGTNYGYTF	TGTGCCAGCAGCTCCGGTACTAACTATGGCTACACCTTC
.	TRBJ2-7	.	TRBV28	CASSVFLGSSYEQYF	TGTGCCAGCAGCGTTTTTCTCGGGAGCTCCTACGAGCAGTACTTC
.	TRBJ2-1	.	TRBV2	CASSLGQYNEQFF	TGTGCCAGCAGTCTAGGACAGTACAATGAGCAGTTCTTC
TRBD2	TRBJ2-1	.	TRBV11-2	CASSPRLAEGNEQFF	TGTGCCAGCAGCCCACGACTAGCTGAGGGCAATGAGCAGTTCTTC
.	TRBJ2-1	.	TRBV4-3	CASSQAPGVDEQFF	TGCGCCAGCAGCCAAGCCCCAGGGGTAGATGAGCAGTTCTTC